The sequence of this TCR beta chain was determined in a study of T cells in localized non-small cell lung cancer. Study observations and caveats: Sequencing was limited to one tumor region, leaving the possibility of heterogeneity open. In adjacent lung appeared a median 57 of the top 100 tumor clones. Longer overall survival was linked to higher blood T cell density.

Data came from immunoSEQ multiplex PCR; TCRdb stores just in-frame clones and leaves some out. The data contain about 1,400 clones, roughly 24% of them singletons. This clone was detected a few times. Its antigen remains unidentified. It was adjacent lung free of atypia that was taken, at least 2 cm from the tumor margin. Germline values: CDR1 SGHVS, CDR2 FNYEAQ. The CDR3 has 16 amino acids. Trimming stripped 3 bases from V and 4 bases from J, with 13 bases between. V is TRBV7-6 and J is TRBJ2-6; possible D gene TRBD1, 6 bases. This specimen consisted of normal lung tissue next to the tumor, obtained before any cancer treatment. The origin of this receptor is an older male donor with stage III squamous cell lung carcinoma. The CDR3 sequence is CASSLAGARGANVLTF. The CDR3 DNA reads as TGTGCCAGCAGCTTGGCAGGGGCGCGGGGGGCCAACGTCCTGACTTTC.